These 32 T cell receptor beta chains were sequenced from one sample in a study of cytomegalovirus exposure and HLA in healthy donors. Vbeta (60) and Jbeta (13) primers were used in the PCR. Only in-frame clones appear in the TCRdb table, and some are missing; sequencing was by immunoSEQ multiplex PCR. Reported are tens of thousands of clones; the ten largest clones contain approximately 1.5%. Sequences were obtained from PBMCs. These receptors came from a woman between 55 and 75 years old in good health and CMV-seronegative.

CDR3 loop: CASRGGQGNEKLFF. In nucleotides, the CDR3 is TGTGCCAGCAGGGGGGGACAGGGAAACGAAAAACTGTTTTTT. The chain uses TRBV27 and TRBJ1-4, with 9 bases aligning to TRBD1. This CDR3 spans 14 amino acids. J gave up 8 bases and V 6 bases, and 7 bases lay outside the gene matches. Germline V gene data show CDR1 as MNHEY and CDR2 as SMNVEV (reference sequence).

The rearrangement joins TRBV7-9 to TRBJ2-7; D is ambiguous. Trimming cost V 8 bases and J 6 bases, with 14 bases left between them. This CDR3 spans 12 amino acids. CDR1 and CDR2 from the germline V gene are SEHNR and FQNEAQ (reference sequence). The DNA of the CDR3 is TGTGCCAGCTGTCCGGTTACTGGCGAGCAGTACTTC. Amino acids: CASCPVTGEQYF.

CDR3 residues: CASSIVGQDGNTIYF. As DNA, the CDR3 is TGTGCCAGTAGTATAGTCGGACAGGACGGAAACACCATATATTTT. V is TRBV19 and J is TRBJ1-3, with 7 nucleotides matching TRBD1. From germline, CDR1 is LNHDA and CDR2 SQIVND (reference sequence). The V segment lost 1 base and the J segment 4 bases; nucleotides outside the gene matches: 4. The CDR3 is made up of 15 amino acids. Full variable domain (outside the CDR3, taken from reference TRBV19 and TRBJ1-3): DGGITQSPKYLFRKEGQNVTLSCEQNLNHDAMYWYRQDPGQGLRLIYYSQIVNDFQKGDIAEGYSVSREKKESFPLTVTSAQKNPTAFYLCASSIVGQDGNTIYFGEGSWLTVV.

V gene TRBV2 combines with J gene TRBJ2-7; D is possibly TRBD2 (5 bases). V lost 6 bases and J 0 bases, leaving 12 bases between the germline ends. Germline V gene lookup returns CDR1 SNHLY and CDR2 FYNNEI. The CDR3 runs to 14 residues. DNA of the CDR3: TGTGCCAGCAGGACGGTAGCGACCTCCTACGAGCAGTACTTC. It is translated as CASRTVATSYEQYF.

This chain connects TRBV5-5 to TRBJ1-1; 8 positions agree with TRBD1. CDR1 and CDR2 from the germline V gene are SGHKS and YYEKEE (reference sequence). The V segment lost 0 bases and the J segment 5 bases; nucleotides outside the gene matches: 3. There are 14 residues in the CDR3. The CDR3 loop reads CASSLGTGNTEAFF. CDR3 nucleotide sequence: TGTGCCAGCAGCTTGGGGACAGGGAATACTGAAGCTTTCTTT.

This chain uses TRBV10-3 with TRBJ2-5, with TRBD2 matching over 7 bases. The CDR3 length is 14 residues. Per the germline V gene, CDR1 is ENHRY and CDR2 is SYGVKD. J was trimmed by 5 bases and V by 3 bases; bases with no gene match: 6. CDR3 amino acids: CAISDPGLGETQYF. CDR3 DNA: TGTGCCATCAGTGACCCAGGACTAGGTGAGACCCAGTACTTC.

The chain recombines TRBV7-2 with TRBJ2-7; 10 nucleotides align to TRBD2. V lost 5 bases to trimming and J lost 3 bases; unmatched junction nucleotides: 7. The CDR3 is 15 amino acids. Germline V gives CDR1 SGHTA, CDR2 FQGNSA. The CDR3, as DNA: TGTGCCAGCAGCGCCAGCGGGAGGGCTTACTACGAGCAGTACTTC. This encodes CASSASGRAYYEQYF.

This chain joins TRBV10-3 and TRBJ1-3; 7 bases line up with TRBD1. CDR1 ENHRY and CDR2 SYGVKD come from the germline V gene. The CDR3 is made up of 16 amino acids. V lost 5 bases to trimming and J lost 5 bases; unmatched junction nucleotides: 12. The CDR3 DNA is TGTGCCATCAGTCCGCAAATGGGACAGCTCCGAAACACCATATATTTT. It translates to CAISPQMGQLRNTIYF.

The chain joins TRBV5-4 to TRBJ1-2; D gene uncertain. The V gene's germline CDR1 is SGHNT and CDR2 YYREEE (reference sequence). The CDR3 has 12 residues. Trimming left V 2 bases short and J 1 base short, with 3 bases between. The CDR3 is CASSFGNYGYTF. CDR3 coding DNA: TGTGCCAGCAGCTTCGGTAACTATGGCTACACCTTC. The full variable domain, rest sourced from reference TRBV5-4 and TRBJ1-2, is ETGVTQSPTHLIKTRGQQVTLRCSSQSGHNTVSWYQQALGQGPQFIFQYYREEENGRGNFPPRFSGLQFPNYSSELNVNALELDDSALYLCASSFGNYGYTFGSGTRLTVV.

The chain combines TRBV19 with TRBJ2-5; TRBD1 matches at 8 bases. In germline, CDR1 is LNHDA, CDR2 SQIVND (reference sequence). Trimming cost V 5 bases and J 3 bases; bases outside gene matches: 2. The CDR3 has 13 residues. Here the CDR3 reads CASSGQGEETQYF. As DNA, the CDR3 is TGTGCCAGTAGTGGACAGGGCGAAGAGACCCAGTACTTC.

The chain recombines TRBV7-2 with TRBJ2-7; 13 bases agree with TRBD2. The CDR3 runs to 15 residues. Looked up from germline, CDR1 is SGHTA and CDR2 is FQGNSA. V lost 5 bases and J lost 3; bases outside the gene matches: 4. The CDR3 DNA reads TGTGCCAGCAGCCTTGGGACTAGCGGGATCTACGAGCAGTACTTC. It translates to CASSLGTSGIYEQYF.

The chain carries TRBV2 and TRBJ2-7; 9 bases map to TRBD1. This CDR3 contains 15 residues. V dropped 2 bases and J dropped 2; count of bases not matched to a gene: 4. Germline-derived CDR1 and CDR2 are SNHLY and FYNNEI. CDR3 nucleotide sequence: TGTGCCAGCAGTGAAAAGGGACAGGGCGCCTACGAGCAGTACTTC. Its protein is CASSEKGQGAYEQYF.

CDR3 sequence: CASNKGTSVTSGQYF. CDR3 bases: TGTGCCAGCAATAAGGGGACTAGCGTGACCTCAGGGCAGTACTTC. This sequence joins TRBV28 and TRBJ2-7, with 10 positions matching TRBD2. Germline V gene sequence: CDR1 MDHEN, CDR2 SYDVKM. J was trimmed by 9 bases and V by 7 bases; bases with no gene match: 15. The CDR3 loop spans 15 amino acids.

This chain connects TRBV10-3 to TRBJ2-1, with 9 nucleotides matching TRBD2. The CDR3 loop spans 15 amino acids. V gave up 11 bases and J gave up 6 bases; unmatched junction bases: 14. Germline-derived CDR1 and CDR2 are ENHRY and SYGVKD. The CDR3 DNA is TGTGCCTCCCAAGGGTCTAGCGGGATCAGCAATGAGCAGTTCTTC. Protein sequence: CASQGSSGISNEQFF.

This chain joins TRBV5-1 and TRBJ2-7, with 11 bases lining up with TRBD1. The V gene's germline CDR1 is SGHRS and CDR2 YFSETQ. The CDR3 spans 15 residues. Trimming at V came to 4 bases and at J to 4 bases, leaving 7 bases not matched to a gene. The CDR3 DNA sequence: TGCGCCAGCAGCGTAGGGACAGGGGGGGGATACGAGCAGTACTTC. Its protein is CASSVGTGGGYEQYF.

The rearrangement joins TRBV19 to TRBJ2-6; TRBD1 matches at 7 bases. The CDR3 covers 16 residues. Looked up from germline, CDR1 is LNHDA and CDR2 is SQIVND (reference sequence). Trimming took 10 bases from V and 4 from J; bases not matched to a gene: 13. This CDR3 is CAIDREAGAGANVLTF. As DNA, the CDR3 is TGTGCCATTGACAGGGAAGCAGGGGCGGGGGCCAACGTCCTGACTTTC.

The chain is built from TRBV7-9 and TRBJ2-5; 12 bases match TRBD2. The J call may be in error: the DNA end matches TRBJ2-7 better. CDR3 size: 13 residues. CDR1 and CDR2 (germline): SEHNR, FQNEAQ (reference sequence). The CDR3 nucleotides read TGTGCCAGCAGGACTAGCGGGGGTTACGAGCAGTACTTC. Protein product: CASRTSGGYEQYF.

The rearrangement uses TRBV7-2 and TRBJ2-4; the D gene is possibly TRBD2 (6 bases). Per germline, CDR1 SGHTA and CDR2 FQGNSA. The CDR3 extends over 16 amino acids. V gave up 0 bases and J gave up 9 bases, with 18 bases separating them. This CDR3 is CASSLALSGMEGIQYF. Written as DNA, the CDR3 is TGTGCCAGCAGCTTAGCGCTTAGTGGGATGGAGGGCATTCAGTACTTC. Variable domain in full (rest from reference TRBV7-2 and TRBJ2-4): GAGVSQSPSNKVTEKGKDVELRCDPISGHTALYWYRQSLGQGLEFLIYFQGNSAPDKSGLPSDRFSAERTGGSVSTLTIQRTQQEDSAVYLCASSLALSGMEGIQYFGAGTRLSVL.

This chain joins TRBV6-5 and TRBJ1-2; 7 positions match TRBD1. This CDR3 has 15 amino acids. Unmatched junction bases numbered 10, after V lost 7 bases and J lost 2 bases. Germline V gene data show CDR1 as MNHEY and CDR2 as SVGAGI. CDR3 region: CASTLSRGQNYGYTF. DNA of the CDR3: TGTGCCAGCACCCTGAGTCGGGGACAGAACTATGGCTACACCTTC.

The V gene is TRBV27, the J gene TRBJ2-7; 9 bases are shared with TRBD1. Per germline, CDR1 MNHEY and CDR2 SMNVEV (reference sequence). The CDR3 runs 15 residues. Trimming at V came to 6 bases and at J to 5 bases, leaving 11 bases not matched to a gene. The CDR3 DNA follows: TGTGCCAGCAGCACAACCGGGACAGGGTTCGACGAGCAGTACTTC. Translating gives CASSTTGTGFDEQYF.

V gene TRBV5-5 combines with J gene TRBJ2-7, with TRBD2 matching over 7 bases. Losses at the gene ends were 4 bases for V and 4 bases for J; bases not matched to a gene: 8. Germline assignment: CDR1 SGHKS and CDR2 YYEKEE (reference sequence). The CDR3 has 14 residues. The CDR3 sequence is CASSTIGGRYEQYF. CDR3 nucleotides: TGTGCCAGCAGCACGATCGGCGGGAGATACGAGCAGTACTTC.

The chain joins TRBV23-1 to TRBJ2-3, with TRBD2 identical over 12 bases. TRBV23-1 qualifies as an ORF whose function is uncertain. The junction had 22 bases not matched to a gene; V was cut back by 4 bases and J by 2 bases. This CDR3 has 22 residues. The CDR3 is CASSLNPTRTSGIKENTDTQYF. DNA for the CDR3: TGCGCCAGCAGTCTCAACCCCACGCGGACTAGCGGGATAAAGGAGAACACAGATACGCAGTATTTT.

The chain joins TRBV28 to TRBJ2-3; 10 bases are shared with TRBD1. Germline V gene lookup returns CDR1 MDHEN and CDR2 SYDVKM. CDR3 size: 15 residues. V lost 6 bases, J lost 1 base, and 4 bases stayed unmatched. CDR3 protein: CASRPGTGGTDTQYF. Here the CDR3 DNA reads TGTGCCAGCAGACCCGGGACAGGGGGCACAGATACGCAGTATTTT.

The chain has TRBV18 and TRBJ2-3; 7 bases fit TRBD2. The V and J ends lost 4 bases and 5 bases, in that order; junction bases with no gene match: 9. This CDR3 is 15 amino acids long. The germline V gene encodes CDR1 KGHSH and CDR2 LQKENI. The CDR3 nucleotides read TGTGCCAGCTCACTAGGACTAGGGATGGGAGATACGCAGTATTTT. Protein sequence: CASSLGLGMGDTQYF.

The rearrangement links TRBV5-1 to TRBJ1-1; D might be TRBD1 (6 bases). Looked up from germline, CDR1 is SGHRS and CDR2 is YFSETQ. The CDR3 covers 14 residues. V was cut by 0 bases and J by 4 bases, with 10 bases left in between. The CDR3 DNA follows: TGCGCCAGCAGCTTGGACAGGGAGGGCACTGAAGCTTTCTTT. Amino acid sequence: CASSLDREGTEAFF.

The gene calls are TRBV5-1 and TRBJ2-7; the D gene is possibly TRBD1 (5 bases). V lost 1 base and J lost 2, with 7 bases in between. This CDR3 is built from 13 residues. Germline CDR1 and CDR2: SGHRS and YFSETQ. CDR3 bases: TGCGCCAGCAGCTTGACAGGAACCTACGAGCAGTACTTC. It is translated as CASSLTGTYEQYF.

The gene calls are TRBV28 and TRBJ1-2; TRBD1 might be the D (6 bases). The CDR3 covers 15 residues. CDR1 and CDR2 (germline): MDHEN, SYDVKM. Trimming took 4 bases from V and 5 from J, leaving 17 bases between them. Here the CDR3 DNA reads TGTGCCAGCAGTTACTACCGAACAGGGTCTTATGGCTACACCTTC. Translated: CASSYYRTGSYGYTF.

The chain employs TRBV6-5 and TRBJ2-2; 13 bases are a match to TRBD2. The V segment lost 8 bases and the J segment 5 bases; nucleotides outside the gene matches: 5. This CDR3 contains 15 residues. Germline CDR1 and CDR2: MNHEY and SVGAGI. The CDR3 spells CASRLAGGRTGELFF. The CDR3 DNA sequence: TGTGCCAGCCGACTAGCGGGAGGTCGGACCGGGGAGCTGTTTTTT.

The chain carries TRBV4-1 and TRBJ2-1, with 7 bases matching TRBD2. This CDR3 comprises 15 residues. J lost 2 bases, V lost 1 base, and 2 bases had no gene match. Germline values: CDR1 MGHRA, CDR2 YSYEKL. DNA of the CDR3: TGCGCCAGCAGCCAAGGCGCGGGAGCCTACAATGAGCAGTTCTTC. Translated, it gives CASSQGAGAYNEQFF.

The chain carries TRBV19 and TRBJ2-5; possibly TRBD1 for D (5 bases). The CDR3 loop spans 14 amino acids. Between the trimmed V and J ends, which lost 1 base and 1 base, there was a span of 7 bases. Germline V gene data show CDR1 as LNHDA and CDR2 as SQIVND (reference sequence). CDR3 nucleotides: TGTGCCAGTAGTATAGGGACAAGCCAAGAGACCCAGTACTTC. Translating it yields CASSIGTSQETQYF.

The chain combines TRBV5-1 with TRBJ2-7; D might be TRBD2 (6 bases). The CDR3 length is 14 residues. Trimming took 1 base from V and 3 from J, leaving 11 bases between them. The germline V gene has CDR1 SGHRS and CDR2 YFSETQ. CDR3 sequence: CASSLTGEGYEQYF. CDR3 sequence (DNA): TGCGCCAGCAGCTTGACGGGAGAAGGCTACGAGCAGTACTTC.

With regard to this clone: One end of the junction fails to match germline, which may point to a read error. V and J are TRBV7-7 and TRBJ2-2; 8 bases agree with TRBD2. Germline V lookup: CDR1 SSHAT, CDR2 FNYEAQ (reference sequence). This CDR3 is built from 17 residues. CDR3 coding DNA: TGTGCTAGCAGCTTATCTTTGCGGGAGGCTGCCACCGGGGAGCTGTTTTTT. It yields the protein CASSLSLREAATGELFF. Full variable domain (remainder filled in from reference TRBV7-7 and TRBJ2-2): GAGVSQSPRYKVTKRGQDVTLRCDPISSHATLYWYQQALGQGPEFLTYFNYEAQPDKSGLPSDRFSAERPEGSISTLTIQRTEQRDSAMYRCASSLSLREAATGELFFGEGSRLTVL.